This TCR beta chain was identified during a study of T-cell memory formation after mild COVID-19. Whole-study context: TCR clustering was largely donor specific.

This clonotype occurred a few times. Its antigen is not known. TCRdb used MiXCR to reprocess the 5' RACE reads, holding one entry per CDR3 protein. The data hold around 140,000 distinct CDR3 sequences, with roughly 6.2% observed a single time. In germline, CDR1 is LGHNA, CDR2 YNFKEQ. V was pared by 4 bases and J by 1 base, with 6 bases of the junction left unmatched. This CDR3 has 15 residues. Study-wide results and limits: The appearance of some responding clones in pre-infection memory suggested that cross-reactive memory joined.

The rearrangement uses TRBV4-2 and TRBJ2-7, with 8 bases matching TRBD1. Sequences were obtained from PBMCs or a T cell subset sorted from them (not recorded which). The receptor was isolated from an adult woman who had mild COVID-19 (a few samples of this study predate the infection). Cell type and time point are not known. CDR3 residues: CASSRNRDRSYEQYF. The CDR3 DNA reads as TGTGCCAGCAGCCGGAACCGGGACAGGTCCTACGAGCAGTACTTC.